This entry describes one T cell receptor beta chain. Its antigen is as yet unknown. TCRdb re-derived calls from the reads in MiXCR, one entry per CDR3 protein. The sample yields approximately 150,000 distinct CDR3 sequences, 15% to 20% seen once. This specimen comes from a study of T cell repertoires in cytomegalovirus infection. Whole-study results and caveats: Summed frequency of shared TCR beta families picked out CMV carriers who also had the relevant HLA.

V shed 4 bases and J shed 5 bases, with 23 bases lying between them. CDR1 is SGHVS, CDR2 FQNEAQ, per germline. There are 18 residues in the CDR3. The chain has TRBV7-8 and TRBJ1-4, with D possibly TRBD1 on 6 matching bases. Sequenced: CD8+ T cells from PBMCs. The origin of this receptor is a human donor in good health (CMV status not recorded). Some clones in this sample may be carry-over from other donors' samples. The DNA of the CDR3 is TGTGCCAGCAGCTCCCCCTTGACTCGGACAGCGTCGAATGAAAAACTGTTTTTT. Encoded protein: CASSSPLTRTASNEKLFF.